The clone carrying this TCR beta chain came up a few times. Antigen specificity is unknown. It was cDNA, reverse transcribed from extracted RNA, that served as the sequencing template. Clones were sequenced by immunoSEQ multiplex PCR, and TCRdb holds only the in-frame ones, with some missing. The sample records around 210,000 clones, approximately 53% being singletons. Sorted populations comprised CD4+ and CD8+ T cells obtained from PBMCs. This specimen belongs to a study of CD8+ T cells in alopecia areata. V shed 4 bases and J shed 9 bases, with 25 bases lying between them. The CDR3 is made up of 16 amino acids. Germline values: CDR1 SQVTM, CDR2 ANQGSEA. Study-level results: Normal skin contains resident alphabeta T cells, and these are also sequenced in scalp samples. Affected scalp, especially in alopecia totalis/universalis, had a higher clonality than normal scalp did. TCRs were shared less clearly across patients than in mice, possibly for HLA-related reasons.

This chain connects TRBV29-1 to TRBJ2-1; tentatively, D is TRBD2 (6 bases). This sequence originates from a human donor in good health. The specimen was CD8+ T cells sorted from blood. The CDR3 bases are TGCAGCGTTGGGATTGACAAGACATTCTTGGGGGGTGAGCAGTTCTTC. Its protein product is CSVGIDKTFLGGEQFF.